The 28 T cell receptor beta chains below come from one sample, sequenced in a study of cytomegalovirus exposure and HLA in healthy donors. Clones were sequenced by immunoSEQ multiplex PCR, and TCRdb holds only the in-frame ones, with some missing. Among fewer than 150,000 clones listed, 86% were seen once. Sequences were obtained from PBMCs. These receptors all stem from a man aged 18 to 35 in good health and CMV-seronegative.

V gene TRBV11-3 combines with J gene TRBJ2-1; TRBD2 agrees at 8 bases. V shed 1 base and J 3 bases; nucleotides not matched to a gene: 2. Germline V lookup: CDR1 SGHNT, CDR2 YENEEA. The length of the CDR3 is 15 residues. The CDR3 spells CASSLGTSSYNEQFF. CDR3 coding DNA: TGTGCCAGCAGCTTAGGGACTAGCAGCTACAATGAGCAGTTCTTC.

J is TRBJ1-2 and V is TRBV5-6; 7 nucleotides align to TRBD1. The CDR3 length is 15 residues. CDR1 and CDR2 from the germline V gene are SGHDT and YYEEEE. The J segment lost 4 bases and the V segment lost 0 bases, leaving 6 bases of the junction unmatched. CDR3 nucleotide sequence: TGTGCCAGCAGCTTGGGAAGGGGGCGAAGCTATGGCTACACCTTC. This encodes CASSLGRGRSYGYTF.

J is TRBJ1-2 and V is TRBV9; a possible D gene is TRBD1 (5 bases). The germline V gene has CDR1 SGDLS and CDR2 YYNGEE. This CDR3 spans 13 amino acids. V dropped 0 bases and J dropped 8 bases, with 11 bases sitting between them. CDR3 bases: TGTGCCAGCAGCGTAGGCAGGGCGGAGGGCTACACCTTC. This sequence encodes CASSVGRAEGYTF.

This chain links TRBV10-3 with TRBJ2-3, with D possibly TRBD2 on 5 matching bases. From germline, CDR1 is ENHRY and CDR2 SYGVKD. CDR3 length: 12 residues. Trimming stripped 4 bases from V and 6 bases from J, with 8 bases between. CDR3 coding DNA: TGTGCCATCAGTGGAGGGCTGGATACGCAGTATTTT. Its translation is CAISGGLDTQYF.

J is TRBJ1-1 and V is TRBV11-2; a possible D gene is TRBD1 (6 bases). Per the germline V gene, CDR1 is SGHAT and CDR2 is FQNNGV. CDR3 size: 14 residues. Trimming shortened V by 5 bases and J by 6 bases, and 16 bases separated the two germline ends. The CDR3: CASSLRGGRSEAFF. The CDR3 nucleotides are TGTGCCAGCAGCCTTAGGGGGGGAAGATCTGAAGCTTTCTTT. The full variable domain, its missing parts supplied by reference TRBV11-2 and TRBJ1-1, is EAGVAQSPRYKIIEKRQSVAFWCNPISGHATLYWYQQILGQGPKLLIQFQNNGVVDDSQLPKDRFSAERLKGVDSTLKIQPAKLEDSAVYLCASSLRGGRSEAFFGQGTRLTVV.

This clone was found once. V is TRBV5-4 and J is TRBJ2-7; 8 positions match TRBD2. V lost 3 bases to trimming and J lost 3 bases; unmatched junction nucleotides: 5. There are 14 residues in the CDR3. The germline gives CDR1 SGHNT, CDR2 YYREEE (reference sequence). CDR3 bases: TGTGCCAGCAGCTCGGGACTAGGAGGCTACGAGCAGTACTTC. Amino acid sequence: CASSSGLGGYEQYF.

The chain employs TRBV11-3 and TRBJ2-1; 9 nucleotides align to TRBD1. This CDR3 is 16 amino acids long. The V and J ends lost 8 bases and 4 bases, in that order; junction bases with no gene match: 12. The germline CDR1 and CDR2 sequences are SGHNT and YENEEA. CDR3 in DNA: TGTGCCAGCCCGGACAGGGGCCTCCGCGCTTACAATGAGCAGTTCTTC. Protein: CASPDRGLRAYNEQFF.

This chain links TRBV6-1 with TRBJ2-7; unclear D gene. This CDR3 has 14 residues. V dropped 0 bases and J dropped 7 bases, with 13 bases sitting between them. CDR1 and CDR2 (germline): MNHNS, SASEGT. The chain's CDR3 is CASSEAAAATEQYF. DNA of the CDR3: TGTGCCAGCAGTGAAGCGGCGGCCGCGACGGAGCAGTACTTC.

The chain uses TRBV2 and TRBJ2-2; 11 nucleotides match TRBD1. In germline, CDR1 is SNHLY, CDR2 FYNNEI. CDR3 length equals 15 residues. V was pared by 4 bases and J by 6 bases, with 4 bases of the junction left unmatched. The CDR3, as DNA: TGTGCCAGCAGTGTTGGGGACAGGGGGGCCGGGGAGCTGTTTTTT. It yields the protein CASSVGDRGAGELFF.

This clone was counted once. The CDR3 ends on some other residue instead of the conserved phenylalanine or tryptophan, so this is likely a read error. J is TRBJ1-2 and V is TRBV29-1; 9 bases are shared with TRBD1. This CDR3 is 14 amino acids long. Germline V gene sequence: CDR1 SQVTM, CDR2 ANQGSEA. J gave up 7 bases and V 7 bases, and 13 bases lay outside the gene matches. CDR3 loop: CSGKSGTGLTGYTL. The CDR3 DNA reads TGCAGCGGAAAATCCGGGACAGGGTTGACTGGCTACACCCTC.

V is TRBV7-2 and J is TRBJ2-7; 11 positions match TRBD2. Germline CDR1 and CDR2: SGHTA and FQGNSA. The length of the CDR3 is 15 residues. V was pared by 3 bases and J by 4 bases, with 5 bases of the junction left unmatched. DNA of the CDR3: TGTGCCAGCAGCTTGGGACTAGCGGCGCAATACGAGCAGTACTTC. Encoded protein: CASSLGLAAQYEQYF.

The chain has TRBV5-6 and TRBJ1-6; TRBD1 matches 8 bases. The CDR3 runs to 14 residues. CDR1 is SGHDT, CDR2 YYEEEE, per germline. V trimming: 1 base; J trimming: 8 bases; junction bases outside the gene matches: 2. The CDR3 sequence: CASSLSTGDSPLHF. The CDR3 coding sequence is TGTGCCAGCAGCTTGTCGACAGGGGATTCACCCCTCCACTTT.

The CDR3 bases are TGTGCCAGCTCACCACCGGAGAATTCCTACGAGCAGTACTTC. This encodes CASSPPENSYEQYF. The chain joins TRBV18 to TRBJ2-7; no reliable D call. Deletions cut 0 bases from V and 1 base from J, with 7 bases between. This CDR3 is built from 14 residues. Germline CDR1 reads KGHSH; CDR2 reads LQKENI.

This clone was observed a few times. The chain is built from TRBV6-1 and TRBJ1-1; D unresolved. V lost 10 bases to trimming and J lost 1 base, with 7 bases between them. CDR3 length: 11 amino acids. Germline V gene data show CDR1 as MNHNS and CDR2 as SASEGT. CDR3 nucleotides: TGTGCCACCTCTCCGAACACTGAAGCTTTCTTT. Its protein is CATSPNTEAFF.

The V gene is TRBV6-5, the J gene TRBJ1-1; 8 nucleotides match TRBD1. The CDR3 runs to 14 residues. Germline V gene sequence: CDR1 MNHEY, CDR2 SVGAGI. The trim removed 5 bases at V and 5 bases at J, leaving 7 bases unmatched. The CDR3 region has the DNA TGTGCCAGCAGTACCCGGACAGGGAGGACTGAAGCTTTCTTT. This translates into CASSTRTGRTEAFF.

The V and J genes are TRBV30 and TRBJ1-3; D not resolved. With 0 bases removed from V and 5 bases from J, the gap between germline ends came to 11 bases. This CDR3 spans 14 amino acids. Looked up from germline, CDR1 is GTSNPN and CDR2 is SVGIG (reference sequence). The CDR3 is CAWSVGPGRNTIYF. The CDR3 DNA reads TGTGCCTGGAGTGTAGGTCCAGGTAGAAACACCATATATTTT.

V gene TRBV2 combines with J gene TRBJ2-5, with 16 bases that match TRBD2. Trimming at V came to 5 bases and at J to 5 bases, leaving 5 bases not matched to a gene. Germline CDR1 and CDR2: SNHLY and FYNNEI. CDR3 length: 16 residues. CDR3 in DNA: TGTGCCAGCAGTTACGGGGGACTAGCGGGAGGGGAGACCCAGTACTTC. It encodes CASSYGGLAGGETQYF.

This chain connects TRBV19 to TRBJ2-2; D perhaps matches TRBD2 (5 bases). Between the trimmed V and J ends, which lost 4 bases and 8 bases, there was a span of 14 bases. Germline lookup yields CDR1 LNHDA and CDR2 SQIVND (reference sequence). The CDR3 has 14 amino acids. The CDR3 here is CASSTLEVGGELFF. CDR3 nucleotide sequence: TGTGCCAGTAGTACCCTGGAGGTGGGGGGGGAGCTGTTTTTT.

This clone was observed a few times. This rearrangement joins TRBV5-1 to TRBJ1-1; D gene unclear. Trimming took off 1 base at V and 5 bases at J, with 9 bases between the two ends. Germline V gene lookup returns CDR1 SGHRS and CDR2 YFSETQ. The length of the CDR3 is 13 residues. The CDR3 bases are TGCGCCAGCAGCTTGAGCAGCGGGACTGAAGCTTTCTTT. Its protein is CASSLSSGTEAFF.

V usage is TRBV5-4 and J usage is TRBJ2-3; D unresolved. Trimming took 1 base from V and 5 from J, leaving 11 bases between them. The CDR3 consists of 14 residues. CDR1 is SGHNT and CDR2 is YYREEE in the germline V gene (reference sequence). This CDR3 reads CASSLTGSRDTQYF. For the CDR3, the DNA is TGTGCCAGCAGCTTGACGGGTTCCCGAGATACGCAGTATTTT.

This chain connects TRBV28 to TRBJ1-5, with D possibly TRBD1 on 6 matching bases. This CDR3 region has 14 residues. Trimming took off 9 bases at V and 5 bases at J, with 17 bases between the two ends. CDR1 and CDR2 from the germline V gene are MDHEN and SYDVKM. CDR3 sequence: CASSTGIRHQPQHF. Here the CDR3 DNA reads TGTGCCAGTTCAACAGGGATCCGCCATCAGCCCCAGCATTTT.

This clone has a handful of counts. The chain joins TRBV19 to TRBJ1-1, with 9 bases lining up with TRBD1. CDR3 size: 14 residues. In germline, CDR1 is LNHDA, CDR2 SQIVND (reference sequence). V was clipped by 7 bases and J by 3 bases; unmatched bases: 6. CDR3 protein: CASIGQGKDTEAFF. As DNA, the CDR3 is TGTGCCAGTATCGGACAGGGGAAGGACACTGAAGCTTTCTTT.

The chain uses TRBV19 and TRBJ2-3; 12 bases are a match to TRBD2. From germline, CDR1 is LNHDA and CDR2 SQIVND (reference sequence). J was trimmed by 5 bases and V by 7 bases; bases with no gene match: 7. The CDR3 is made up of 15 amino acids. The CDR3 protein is CASTASGGAVDTQYF. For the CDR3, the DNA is TGTGCCAGTACGGCTAGCGGGGGGGCGGTAGATACGCAGTATTTT.

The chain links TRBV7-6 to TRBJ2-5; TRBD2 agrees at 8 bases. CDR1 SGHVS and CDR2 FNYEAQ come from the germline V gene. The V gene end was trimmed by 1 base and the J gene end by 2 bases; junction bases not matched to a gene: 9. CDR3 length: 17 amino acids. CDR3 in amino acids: CASSLVGGGGNQETQYF. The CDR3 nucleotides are TGTGCCAGCAGCTTAGTCGGGGGGGGCGGGAATCAAGAGACCCAGTACTTC.

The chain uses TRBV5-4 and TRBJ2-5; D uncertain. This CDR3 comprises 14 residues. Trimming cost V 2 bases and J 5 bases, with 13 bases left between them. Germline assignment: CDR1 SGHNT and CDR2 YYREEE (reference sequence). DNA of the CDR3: TGTGCCAGCAGCTTTGCGGCCTCTGGGGAGACCCAGTACTTC. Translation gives CASSFAASGETQYF.

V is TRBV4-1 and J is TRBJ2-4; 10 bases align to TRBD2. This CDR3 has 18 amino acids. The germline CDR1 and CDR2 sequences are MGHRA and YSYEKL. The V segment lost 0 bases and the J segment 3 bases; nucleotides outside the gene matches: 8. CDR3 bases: TGCGCCAGCAGCCAAGAAGAGCTAGCGGGGGCCTTCAAAAACATTCAGTACTTC. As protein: CASSQEELAGAFKNIQYF.

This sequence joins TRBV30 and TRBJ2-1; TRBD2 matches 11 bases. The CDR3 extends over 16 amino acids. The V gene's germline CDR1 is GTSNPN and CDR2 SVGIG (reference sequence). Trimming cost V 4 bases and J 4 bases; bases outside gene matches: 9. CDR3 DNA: TGTGCCTGGACAGGAGGGACTAGCGGTAATTACAATGAGCAGTTCTTC. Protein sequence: CAWTGGTSGNYNEQFF.

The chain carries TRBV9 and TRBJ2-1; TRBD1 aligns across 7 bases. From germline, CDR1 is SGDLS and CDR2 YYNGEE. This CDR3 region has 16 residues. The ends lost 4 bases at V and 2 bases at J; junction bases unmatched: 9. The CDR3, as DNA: TGTGCCAGCAGCTCCCGAGGGGGCGCGGCCTACAATGAGCAGTTCTTC. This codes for CASSSRGGAAYNEQFF.